This passage covers 21 T cell receptor beta chains from one sample sequenced in a study of cytomegalovirus exposure and HLA in healthy donors. Vbeta (60) and Jbeta (13) primers were used in the PCR. The data were produced by immunoSEQ multiplex PCR, yet TCRdb's version contains in-frame clones alone and is incomplete. The data show 200,000 or so clones, 70% to 85% seen once. The sample consisted of PBMCs. Receptors were obtained from a boy aged 2 to 10 in good health and CMV-seronegative.

This sequence joins TRBV9 and TRBJ2-5; 7 bases align to TRBD2. CDR3 length: 14 amino acids. Germline V gene data show CDR1 as SGDLS and CDR2 as YYNGEE. V shed 4 bases and J 5 bases; nucleotides not matched to a gene: 8. CDR3 DNA sequence: TGTGCCAGCAGCCCGAGTGGGGGGGAGGAGACCCAGTACTTC. Amino acids: CASSPSGGEETQYF. The entire variable domain, with the rest obtained from reference TRBV9 and TRBJ2-5, is as follows: DSGVTQTPKHLITATGQRVTLRCSPRSGDLSVYWYQQSLDQGLQFLIQYYNGEERAKGNILERFSAQQFPDLHSELNLSSLELGDSALYFCASSPSGGEETQYFGPGTRLLVL.

The chain couples TRBV11-2 to TRBJ2-7, with 10 bases identical to TRBD1. In germline, CDR1 is SGHAT, CDR2 FQNNGV. V shed 1 base, J shed 9 bases, and the junction held 9 bases outside the gene matches. The CDR3 sequence is 15 residues long. CDR3 in amino acids: CASSLAGTGAGWQYF. DNA for the CDR3: TGTGCCAGCAGCTTAGCAGGGACAGGGGCGGGTTGGCAGTACTTC.

The chain recombines TRBV11-2 with TRBJ1-1; D unclear. Between the trimmed V and J ends, which lost 2 bases and 1 base, there was a span of 8 bases. Per the germline V gene, CDR1 is SGHAT and CDR2 is FQNNGV. The CDR3 length is 14 residues. The CDR3 region has the DNA TGTGCCAGCAGCTTATCGGGGTGGAACACTGAAGCTTTCTTT. The encoded protein is CASSLSGWNTEAFF.

As DNA, the CDR3 is TGTGCCACCAGCCACAGGGTCTCTGGAAACACCATATATTTT. Translation: CATSHRVSGNTIYF. The rearrangement uses TRBV15 and TRBJ1-3; the D gene is possibly TRBD1 (6 bases). The CDR3 totals 14 residues. Germline CDR1 reads LNHNV; CDR2 reads YYDKDF (reference sequence). V lost 5 bases, J lost 0 bases, and 8 bases lay in between.

The chain combines TRBV29-1 with TRBJ1-2; D gene unclear. The CDR3 totals 12 residues. V was trimmed by 4 bases and J by 1 base, leaving 7 bases between them. From germline, CDR1 is SQVTM and CDR2 ANQGSEA. The DNA for the CDR3 is TGCAGCGTTGCTAAGTTTAACTATGGCTACACCTTC. This encodes CSVAKFNYGYTF.

This clone was detected only a few times. This rearrangement joins TRBV4-3 to TRBJ1-2; the match to TRBD1 covers 8 bases. V shed 2 bases and J 4 bases; nucleotides not matched to a gene: 3. Germline V gene data show CDR1 as LGHNA and CDR2 as YSLEER. The CDR3 totals 14 residues. CDR3 loop: CASSQTGGIYGYTF. The CDR3 DNA is TGCGCCAGCAGCCAAACAGGGGGTATCTATGGCTACACCTTC.

This clone has just a few counts. The rearrangement joins TRBV9 to TRBJ2-3; the match to TRBD2 covers 7 bases. The V segment lost 0 bases and the J segment 0 bases; nucleotides outside the gene matches: 7. CDR1 and CDR2 from the germline V gene are SGDLS and YYNGEE. The CDR3 loop spans 17 amino acids. The CDR3 bases are TGTGCCAGCAGCGTAGCGATCCGAGCGGGGAGCACAGATACGCAGTATTTT. This encodes CASSVAIRAGSTDTQYF.

This chain connects TRBV19 to TRBJ2-1; tentatively, D is TRBD2 (5 bases). This CDR3 has 14 residues. CDR1 and CDR2 (germline): LNHDA, SQIVND (reference sequence). Trimming removed 10 bases from V and 10 bases from J, with 23 bases in between. This CDR3 reads CATKDYRQSEEQFF. CDR3 coding DNA: TGTGCCACAAAAGACTACCGGCAATCGGAAGAGCAGTTCTTC.

This rearrangement joins TRBV7-2 to TRBJ2-3; TRBD1 matches at 7 bases. Unmatched junction bases numbered 9, after V lost 1 base and J lost 2 bases. The V gene's germline CDR1 is SGHTA and CDR2 FQGNSA. This CDR3 region has 17 residues. In nucleotides, the CDR3 is TGTGCCAGCAGCTTAGAAGACAGGGTTCTCCCCACAGATACGCAGTATTTT. Its translation is CASSLEDRVLPTDTQYF.

The chain joins TRBV10-3 to TRBJ1-1; TRBD1 matches at 7 bases. Trimming at V came to 10 bases and at J to 5 bases, leaving 7 bases not matched to a gene. Germline V lookup: CDR1 ENHRY, CDR2 SYGVKD. This CDR3 has 12 residues. CDR3 bases: TGTGCCACGGGCAGGGGGGAGACTGAAGCTTTCTTT. It codes for CATGRGETEAFF.

The count of this clone is one. The rearrangement links TRBV19 to TRBJ1-2; TRBD1 is a possible D gene (6 bases). The V end lost 2 bases, the J end lost 0 bases, and 16 bases lay between the germline ends. Germline lookup yields CDR1 LNHDA and CDR2 SQIVND (reference sequence). The CDR3 sequence is 17 residues long. The CDR3: CASSIRPGVGTNYGYTF. CDR3 in DNA: TGTGCCAGTAGTATAAGGCCAGGGGTGGGGACTAACTATGGCTACACCTTC.

This clone has more than one count but fewer than ten. The V call is TRBV15, the J call TRBJ1-2; D is perhaps TRBD1 (5 bases). This CDR3 comprises 13 residues. Germline lookup yields CDR1 LNHNV and CDR2 YYDKDF (reference sequence). The ends were cut back, 0 bases at V and 4 bases at J, with 6 bases in the middle. As DNA, the CDR3 is TGTGCCACCAGCAGAGATGGGGCCTATGGCTACACCTTC. Translating gives CATSRDGAYGYTF. The variable domain in full, with the rest retrieved from reference TRBV15 and TRBJ1-2, is DAMVIQNPRYQVTQFGKPVTLSCSQTLNHNVMYWYQQKSSQAPKLLFHYYDKDFNNEADTPDNFQSRRPNTSFCFLDIRSPGLGDTAMYLCATSRDGAYGYTFGSGTRLTVV.

The rearrangement joins TRBV6-6 to TRBJ2-2; D perhaps matches TRBD2 (6 bases). CDR1 and CDR2 (germline): MNHNY, SVGAGI (reference sequence). This CDR3 has 14 residues. The V end was cut by 6 bases, the J end by 6 bases, with 14 bases between. The CDR3 nucleotides read TGTGCCAGCAGACACGGAGGGTACGCCGGGGAGCTGTTTTTT. This sequence encodes CASRHGGYAGELFF.

The CDR3 bases are TGTGCCAGCAGTGAAGCGAAAGGGGGAGGCTACACCTTC. It is translated as CASSEAKGGGYTF. The chain is built from TRBV2 and TRBJ1-2, with a weak D call TRBD1 (6 bases). In germline, CDR1 is SNHLY, CDR2 FYNNEI. V was cut by 0 bases and J by 8 bases, with 10 bases left in between. This CDR3 has 13 amino acids.

This chain connects TRBV6-6 to TRBJ2-6, with D possibly matching TRBD2 (6 bases). CDR1 and CDR2 (germline): MNHNY, SVGAGI (reference sequence). Trimming took 6 bases from V and 4 from J, leaving 13 bases between them. The CDR3 has 15 amino acids. CDR3 nucleotide sequence: TGTGCCAGCAGGGGGTGGGAGGCGGGGGCCAACGTCCTGACTTTC. This encodes CASRGWEAGANVLTF.

The V and J genes are TRBV11-2 and TRBJ2-5, with D possibly TRBD1 on 5 matching bases. Judging by the DNA end, TRBJ2-7 fits better; the J call may be wrong. The CDR3 contains 15 residues. Germline CDR1 reads SGHAT; CDR2 reads FQNNGV. DNA of the CDR3: TGTGCCAGCAGCTTAGCCTTTGACCAGGGTTACGAGCAGTACTTC. Protein: CASSLAFDQGYEQYF.

The CDR3 DNA sequence: TGTGCCACCAGCGGAACAGGTTTAAGCACTGAAGCTTTCTTT. Protein sequence: CATSGTGLSTEAFF. The rearrangement joins TRBV15 to TRBJ1-1; D may be TRBD1 (5 bases). This CDR3 has 14 residues. Germline lookup yields CDR1 LNHNV and CDR2 YYDKDF (reference sequence). Trimming removed 5 bases at V and 4 bases at J, with 14 bases between.

The CDR3 DNA follows: TGTGCCAGCAGCTTTTCGAGCTTCTCCTACGAGCAGTACTTC. It is translated as CASSFSSFSYEQYF. The genes are TRBV13 and TRBJ2-7; D is uncertain. The germline V and J ends were trimmed by 3 bases and 0 bases, with 9 bases remaining between them. The CDR3 is 14 residues long. Germline CDR1 is PRHDT and CDR2 is FYEKMQ (reference sequence).

The DNA for the CDR3 is TGTGCCAGCAGCTTCGTAGCTAACCCCCGCACTGAAGCTTTCTTT. Protein: CASSFVANPRTEAFF. V and J are TRBV7-2 and TRBJ1-1; D uncertain. The CDR3 consists of 15 residues. CDR1 is SGHTA, CDR2 FQGNSA, per germline. Trimming left V 3 bases short and J 4 bases short, with 15 bases between.

This clone was counted a few times. J is TRBJ2-6 and V is TRBV29-1, with no clear D. The CDR3 runs 12 residues. The V end lost 8 bases, the J end lost 1 base, and 6 bases lay between the germline ends. Per germline, CDR1 SQVTM and CDR2 ANQGSEA. The CDR3 spells CSFQSGANVLTF. DNA for the CDR3: TGCAGCTTCCAGTCTGGGGCCAACGTCCTGACTTTC.

The chain joins TRBV7-9 to TRBJ2-7; D may be TRBD1 (7 bases). V was shortened by 7 bases and J by 1 base, with 26 bases between the two germline ends. The germline CDR1 and CDR2 sequences are SEHNR and FQNEAQ (reference sequence). This CDR3 has 18 residues. CDR3 protein: CASTGAWGDDRASYEQYF. CDR3 sequence (DNA): TGTGCCAGCACCGGGGCATGGGGGGATGACAGGGCATCCTACGAGCAGTACTTC.